This T cell receptor (delta chain) was found in a study of DNA immune sequencing with unique molecular identifiers. For the study at large: Buffy-coat γδ T cells, enriched immunomagnetically, supplied the sequenced genomic DNA.

Notes on this clone: TCRdb's entry gives the protein of a much larger clone, which mismatches this DNA's translation at residue 8, likely from a read error; the protein reported here is translated from the DNA.

Primers for all 8 TRDV and 4 TRDJ genes amplified genomic DNA in 32-plex. In approximately 3 barcoding PCR cycles, molecules received a 12-nucleotide UMI, then adapter PCR followed. TCRdb redid the clone calls on the multiplex PCR reads with CATT. The sample carries 1,500 to 2,000 delta-chain clones, around an eighth recorded once. This sequence was found in a human donor in good health. Source material: gamma-delta T cells enriched from blood buffy coat, or unenriched PBMCs (not recorded which).

Here the CDR3 reads CACAQLGNRDDKLIF. CDR3 nucleotide sequence: TGTGCCTGTGCCCAACTGGGGAATAGGGACGATAAACTCATCTTT. The chain employs TRDV2 and TRDJ1; 7 positions match TRDD3. The V gene's germline CDR1 is GEAIGNYY and CDR2 EKD. With V trimmed by 5 bases and J by 4 bases, 12 bases remained unmatched. CDR3 size: 15 residues.